This record concerns one TCR beta chain sequence. This specimen comes from a study of blood T cell repertoires in COVID-19. Whole-study context: Italy, Spain and the United States were the sources of the convalescent and acute COVID-19 samples. Sample material is recorded as cDNA or gDNA derived from T cells, B-cell-depleted T cells, or PBMCs.

Original processing methods: From reference gene primer amplification, estimates of nucleated cell counts were derived. TCRdb's copy holds only in-frame clones and misses some; the assay was immunoSEQ multiplex PCR. That table gives V, J and clone size, and the DNA gave D and trimming. Altogether nearly 250,000 clones are present, 70% to 85% being singletons, with the ten largest covering 1.5% to 2%. Trimming removed 5 bases at V and 2 bases at J, with 16 bases between. There are 16 residues in the CDR3. Germline lookup yields CDR1 SGHVS and CDR2 FQNEAQ. The clonotype comes from a woman at least 80 years old with acute or convalescent COVID-19. The sample consisted of peripheral blood. The chain links TRBV7-8 to TRBJ1-5; D is ambiguous. CDR3 region: CASSPGFQLGNQPQHF. CDR3 nucleotide sequence: TGTGCCAGCAGCCCGGGATTCCAGTTGGGCAATCAGCCCCAGCATTTT.